Listed below are T cell receptor beta chains from one sample, sequenced in a study of cytomegalovirus exposure and HLA in healthy donors. Libraries were prepared by immunoSEQ multiplex PCR; TCRdb keeps only in-frame clonotypes and omits some of them. The repertoire consists of 150,000 to 200,000 clones, with 73% occurring once and the leading ten covering 1.5% to 2%. The specimen was PBMCs. Receptors originate from a woman aged 25 to 45 in good health and CMV-seronegative. Each CDR3 is given without its conserved first and last residue. The order of the fields is V gene, J gene, CDR3 protein.

>TRBV6-1|TRBJ2-6
ASSEVSTGANVLT
>TRBV29-1|TRBJ2-1
SVDGREGGVYNEQF
>TRBV5-1|TRBJ1-2
ASSRDSLNYGYT
>TRBV11-1|TRBJ2-5
ASSPLAGGRETQY
>TRBV5-1|TRBJ1-2
ASSRLLPGQGNYGYT
>TRBV7-2|TRBJ2-7
ASSLGGSGGRYEQY
>TRBV7-9|TRBJ2-7
ASSLETGGYEQY
>TRBV6-5|TRBJ1-1
ASRGTGGASTEAF
>TRBV5-6|TRBJ2-5
ASSLDYSGWETQY
>TRBV7-3|TRBJ2-6
ASSSGSGANVLT
>TRBV25-1|TRBJ1-5
ASSEPGQGNQPQH
>TRBV7-9|TRBJ2-7
ASSPWSSSYEQY
>TRBV9|TRBJ2-1
ASSPLGGDNEQF
>TRBV18|TRBJ2-1
ASSSNPVSSYNEQF
>TRBV7-2|TRBJ1-2
ASSPMGTGLYGYT
>TRBV27|TRBJ1-6
ASSNAGKGSPLH
>TRBV7-2|TRBJ2-5
ASSPRGTGQETQY
>TRBV19|TRBJ1-3
ASSMGPGNTIY
>TRBV27|TRBJ2-7
ASSLIAGALSSYEQY
>TRBV4-2|TRBJ2-3
ASSPPGQQADTQY
>TRBV10-3|TRBJ2-6
AIAGLGTSSGANVLT
>TRBV19|TRBJ1-5
ASSISDRGQPQH
>TRBV30|TRBJ2-7
AWSRRTALRQQY
>TRBV4-3|TRBJ2-1
ASSQDIWGTANHNEQF
>TRBV9|TRBJ2-3
ASSVMQLDTQY
>TRBV19|TRBJ2-1
ASSMLSSYNEQF
>TRBV6-1|TRBJ1-2
ASSEAGQGYGYT
>TRBV9|TRBJ2-3
ASSSQGLAGDTQY
>TRBV5-3|TRBJ1-4
ARSLGSGNEKLF
>TRBV6-5|TRBJ1-4
ASSSDRNNEKLF
>TRBV21-1|TRBJ2-2
ASSKRLAVNSGELF
>TRBV2|TRBJ2-4
ASSAERSGSLAKNIQY
>TRBV15|TRBJ2-2
ATSRDLGTTGELF
>TRBV6-6|TRBJ2-3
ASSSTSGGDTDTQY
>TRBV5-5|TRBJ1-2
ASSLGGRAYGYT
>TRBV25-1|TRBJ1-4
ASRGTEDRGVTLF
>TRBV4-2|TRBJ2-1
ASSLLGGIYNEQF
>TRBV2|TRBJ2-7
ASRTSSGLPYEQY
>TRBV27|TRBJ1-1
ASRDDAGTEAF
>TRBV5-1|TRBJ1-3
ASSSTGVLGNTIY
>TRBV27|NA
ASSIYRDRGSEQY
>TRBV6-1|TRBJ1-5
ASSAHTGFSNQPQH
>TRBV19|TRBJ2-3
ASSPILTGVSTDTQY
>TRBV13|TRBJ1-2
ASSWRGSAFANYGYT
>TRBV7-8|TRBJ2-3
ASRFSGRVLTDTQY
>TRBV5-4|TRBJ2-2
ASSFLLTGNTGELF
>TRBV30|TRBJ2-4
AWSVPRQGNIQY
>TRBV6-5|TRBJ2-1
ASSYSGRVGEQF
>TRBV7-6|TRBJ2-7
ASSTVGGSGVEQY
>TRBV5-6|TRBJ2-1
ASSPRTSGRAPEQF
>TRBV18|TRBJ2-5
ASSRTWPEEETQY
>TRBV18|TRBJ2-3
ASSPRGRGADTQY
>TRBV9|TRBJ2-3
ASSVEGLAGGTDTQY
>TRBV6-5|TRBJ1-1
ASSPRQGVYTEAF